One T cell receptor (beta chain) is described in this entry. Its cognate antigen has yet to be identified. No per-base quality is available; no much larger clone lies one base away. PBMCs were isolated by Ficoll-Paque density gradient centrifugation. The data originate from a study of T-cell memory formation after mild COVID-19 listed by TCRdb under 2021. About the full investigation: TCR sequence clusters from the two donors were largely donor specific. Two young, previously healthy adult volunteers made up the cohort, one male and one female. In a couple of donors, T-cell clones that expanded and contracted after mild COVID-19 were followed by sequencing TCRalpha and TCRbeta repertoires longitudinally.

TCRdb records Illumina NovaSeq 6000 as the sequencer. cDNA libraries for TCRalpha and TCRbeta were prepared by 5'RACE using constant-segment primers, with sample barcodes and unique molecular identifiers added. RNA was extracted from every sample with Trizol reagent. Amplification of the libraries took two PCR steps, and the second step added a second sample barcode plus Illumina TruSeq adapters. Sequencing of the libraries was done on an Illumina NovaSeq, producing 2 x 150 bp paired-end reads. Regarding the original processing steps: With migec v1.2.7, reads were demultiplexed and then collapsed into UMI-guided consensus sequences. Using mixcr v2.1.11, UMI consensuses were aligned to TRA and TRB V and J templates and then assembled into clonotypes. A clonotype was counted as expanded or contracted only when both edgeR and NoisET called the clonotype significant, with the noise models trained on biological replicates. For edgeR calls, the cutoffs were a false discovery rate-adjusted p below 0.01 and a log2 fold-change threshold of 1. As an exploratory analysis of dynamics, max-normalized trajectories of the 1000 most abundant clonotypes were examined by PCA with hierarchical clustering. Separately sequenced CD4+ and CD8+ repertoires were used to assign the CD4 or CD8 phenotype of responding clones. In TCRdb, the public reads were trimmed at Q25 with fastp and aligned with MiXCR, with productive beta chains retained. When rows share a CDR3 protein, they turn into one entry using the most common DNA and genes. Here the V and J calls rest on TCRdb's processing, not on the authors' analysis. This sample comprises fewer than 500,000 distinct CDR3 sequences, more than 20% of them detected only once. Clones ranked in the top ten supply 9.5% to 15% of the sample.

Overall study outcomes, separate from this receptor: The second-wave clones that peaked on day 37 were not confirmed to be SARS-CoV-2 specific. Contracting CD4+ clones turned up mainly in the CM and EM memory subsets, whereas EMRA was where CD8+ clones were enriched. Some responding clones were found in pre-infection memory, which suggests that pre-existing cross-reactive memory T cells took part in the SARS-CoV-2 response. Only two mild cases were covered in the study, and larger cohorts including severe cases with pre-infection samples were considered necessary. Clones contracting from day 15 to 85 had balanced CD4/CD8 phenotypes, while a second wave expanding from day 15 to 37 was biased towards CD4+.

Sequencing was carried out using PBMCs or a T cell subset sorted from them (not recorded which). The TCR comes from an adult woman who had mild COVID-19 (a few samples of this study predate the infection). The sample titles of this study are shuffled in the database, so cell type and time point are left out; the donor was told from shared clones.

The CDR3 loop reads CASSTQGSEQYF. In nucleotide form, the sequence is TGTGCCAGCAGTACACAGGGAAGCGAGCAGTACTTC. The sequence joins TRBV6-6 to TRBJ2-7; D gene: possibly TRBD1, on 6 matching bases. Reading from cysteine to phenylalanine, the CDR3 counts 12 amino acids. Left in the record is the CDR3 DNA by itself, 36 bases read in frame from the first base. V was cut back by 5 bases and J by 6 bases, leaving a gap of 11 bases between them. For CDR1 and CDR2, the germline V gene (reference sequence) lists MNHNY and SVGAGI.